This TCR beta chain stems from a study of cytotoxic CD8 clonotypes in ibrutinib-treated CLL. The overall study: Of a cohort that held around 10 relapsed/refractory and over 14 treatment-naive patients, approximately 18 were IGHV unmutated.

The germline V gene has CDR1 MDHEN and CDR2 SYDVKM. V was cut by 5 bases and J by 1 base, with 17 bases left in between. The CDR3 totals 16 residues. This clone has just a few counts. What it binds is unknown. Measured with immunoSEQ multiplex PCR; TCRdb has only the in-frame clones, and not every one. The repertoire has almost 85,000 clones, approximately 86% of them found once; the top ten carry approximately 5.4%. Study conclusions and caveats: Clonality at baseline surpassed age-matched healthy donors and tracked circulating CD8+ T-cell counts.

The specimen comprised PBMCs, sampled before ibrutinib treatment. This clonotype was obtained from a human donor with chronic lymphocytic leukemia. The V gene is TRBV28, the J gene TRBJ1-1; a possible D gene is TRBD1 (6 bases). The CDR3 sequence: CASSVPHRAGNTEAFF. The CDR3 DNA reads as TGTGCCAGCAGTGTCCCCCACAGGGCCGGGAACACTGAAGCTTTCTTT.